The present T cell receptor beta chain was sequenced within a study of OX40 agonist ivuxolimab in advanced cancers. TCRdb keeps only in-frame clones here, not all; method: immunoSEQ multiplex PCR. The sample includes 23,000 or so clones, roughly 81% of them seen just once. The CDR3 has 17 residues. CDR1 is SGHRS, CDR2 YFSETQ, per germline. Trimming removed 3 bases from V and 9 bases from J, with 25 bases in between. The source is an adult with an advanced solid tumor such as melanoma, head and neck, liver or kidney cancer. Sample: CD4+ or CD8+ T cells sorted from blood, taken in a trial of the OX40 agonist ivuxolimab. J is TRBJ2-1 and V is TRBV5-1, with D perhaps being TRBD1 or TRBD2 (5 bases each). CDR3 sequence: CASSWRTVSPGHSEQFF. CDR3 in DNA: TGCGCCAGCAGCTGGCGGACGGTTTCCCCGGGGCACAGTGAGCAGTTCTTC. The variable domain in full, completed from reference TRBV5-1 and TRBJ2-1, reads KAGVTQTPRYLIKTRGQQVTLSCSPISGHRSVSWYQQTPGQGLQFLFEYFSETQRNKGNFPGRFSGRQFSNSRSEMNVSTLELGDSALYLCASSWRTVSPGHSEQFFGPGTRLTVL.